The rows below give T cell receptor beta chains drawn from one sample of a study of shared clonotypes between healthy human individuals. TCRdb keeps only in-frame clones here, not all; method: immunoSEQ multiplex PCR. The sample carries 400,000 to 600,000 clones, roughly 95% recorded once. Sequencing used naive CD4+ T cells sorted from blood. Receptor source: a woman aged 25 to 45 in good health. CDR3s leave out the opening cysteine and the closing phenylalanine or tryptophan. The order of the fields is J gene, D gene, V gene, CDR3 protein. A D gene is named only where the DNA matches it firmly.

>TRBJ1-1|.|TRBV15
ATSFTGRRGEAF
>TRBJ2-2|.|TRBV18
ASSLDISSNTGELF
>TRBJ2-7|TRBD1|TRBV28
ASIQGDRTTYEQY
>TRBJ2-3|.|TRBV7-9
ASSLSQWGSSTDTQY
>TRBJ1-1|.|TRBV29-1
SVDSLQGEEAF
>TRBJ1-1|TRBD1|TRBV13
ASSQTGGWGAF
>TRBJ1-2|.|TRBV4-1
ASSQGHGGQANYGYT
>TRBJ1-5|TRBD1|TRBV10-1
ASSWDRGYSNQPQH
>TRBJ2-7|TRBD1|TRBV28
ASDRGRPQYEQY
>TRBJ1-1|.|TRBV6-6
ASLDSNTEAF
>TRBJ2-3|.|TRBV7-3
ASSLTNTDTQY
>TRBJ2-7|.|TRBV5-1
ASSLGGPAEGTYEQY
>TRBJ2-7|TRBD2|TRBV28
ASSSPPGLAGDEQY
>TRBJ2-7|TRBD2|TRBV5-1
ASSSPGTSVNEQY
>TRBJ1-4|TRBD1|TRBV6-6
ASTSRGDNEKLF
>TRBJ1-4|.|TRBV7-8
ASSPSQGSEKLF
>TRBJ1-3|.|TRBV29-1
SVEGVGNTIY
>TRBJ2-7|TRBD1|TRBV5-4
ASSAGQGRGTYEQY
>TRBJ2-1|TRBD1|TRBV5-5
ASSYLQGSSYNEQF
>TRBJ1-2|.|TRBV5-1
ASSLEARYGYT
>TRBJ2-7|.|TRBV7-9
ASSLPGEQY
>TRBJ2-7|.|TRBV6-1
ASSEDRGVGSSYEQY
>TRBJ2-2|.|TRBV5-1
ASSYLGTTSGELF
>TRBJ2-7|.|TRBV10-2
ASGDYPSNSYEQY
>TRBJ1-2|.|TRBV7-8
ASSQNLDSRGAGERGYT
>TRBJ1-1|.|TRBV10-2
ASSEAIRPSTEAF
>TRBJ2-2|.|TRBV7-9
ASSLGGTGELF
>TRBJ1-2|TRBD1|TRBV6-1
ASSLTGGAWGYT
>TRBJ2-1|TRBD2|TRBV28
ASSFGTSRNNEQF
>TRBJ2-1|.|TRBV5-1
ASSPVGGLTNNEQF
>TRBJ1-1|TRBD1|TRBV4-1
ASSLYPPGTGGMNTEAF
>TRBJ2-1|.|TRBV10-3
AISGRLGGAGGNYNEQF
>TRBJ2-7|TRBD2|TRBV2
ASSEIAGDYEQY
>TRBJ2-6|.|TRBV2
ASSALLSSSGANVLT
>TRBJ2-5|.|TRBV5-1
ASSLSPGGTGETQY
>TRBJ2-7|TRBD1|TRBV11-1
ASSTRDRTSYEQY
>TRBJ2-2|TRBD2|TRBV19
ASRTSGRNPGELF
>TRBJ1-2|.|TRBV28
ASSFSARGYT
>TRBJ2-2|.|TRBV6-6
ASRLGGELF
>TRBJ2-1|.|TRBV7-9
ASSNTRLNEQF
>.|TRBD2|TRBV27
ASSVLASGRASYEQY
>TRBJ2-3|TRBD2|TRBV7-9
ASSLLAGASDTQY
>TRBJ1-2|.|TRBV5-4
ASSSTRDGYT
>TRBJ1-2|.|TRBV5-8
ASSLAAGGARVYGYT
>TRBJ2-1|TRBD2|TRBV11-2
ASSSGTSVYNEQF
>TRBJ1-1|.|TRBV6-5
ASSDRLMNTEAF
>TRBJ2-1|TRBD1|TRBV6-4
ASSMKGAYNEQF
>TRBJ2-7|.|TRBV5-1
ASSLEQGSYEQY
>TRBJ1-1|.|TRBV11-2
ASSLEARARNTEAF
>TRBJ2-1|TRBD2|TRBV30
AWSGASGSNNEQF